This T cell receptor beta chain was sequenced during a study of Graves' ophthalmopathy and Graves' hyperthyroidism. CDR3 length: 15 residues. Germline V CDR1 and CDR2: MNHEY, SVGAGI. The V and J ends lost 11 bases and 4 bases respectively, with 24 bases between them. The sequenced template was RNA, covering the TCR beta CDR3 region. Amplification began with first-round RT-PCR using HTBI primers, then second-round multiplex PCR was performed. TCRdb processed the multiplex PCR reads anew with MiXCR; each CDR3 protein has one entry. The sample has about 550,000 distinct CDR3 sequences, 35% to 45% seen once. Only one count was recorded for this clonotype.

This chain links TRBV6-5 with TRBJ2-7, with D hard to call. This receptor was taken from an adult man with Graves' hyperthyroidism. Sequenced material: peripheral blood or thyroid tissue (not recorded which). DNA for the CDR3: TGTGCCTGCTCAGTAGGTTACGGTTCTGTTTACGAGCAGTACTTC. Encoded protein: CACSVGYGSVYEQYF.